The present entry profiles one TCR beta chain with its context. The antigen is undetermined. The record originates from a study of T and B cells in COVID-19 patients. Looked up from germline, CDR1 is DFQATT and CDR2 is SNEGSKA (reference sequence). CDR3 length: 15 residues. Trimming took 1 base from V and 4 from J; bases not matched to a gene: 3. BIOMED2 TRB-A/B primer pools were used in multiplex TRB PCR. From the multiplex PCR reads, TCRdb called clonotypes with MiXCR, one entry per CDR3 protein. The sample contains around 20,000 distinct CDR3 sequences, approximately 28% of which appear only once. General observations from the study: Exclusive to the recovered cohort were 2,000 to 2,500 TCR clusters, around 31 of them with low generation probability.

TRB was amplified from about 240-490 ng of blood genomic DNA. This clonotype originated in a human donor who had recovered from COVID-19. V is TRBV20-1 and J is TRBJ2-1; TRBD2 aligns across 11 bases. The source material was blood. DNA of the CDR3: TGCAGTGCTAGAGGAACTAGCGGGAGTTACAATGAGCAGTTCTTC. Translating it yields CSARGTSGSYNEQFF.